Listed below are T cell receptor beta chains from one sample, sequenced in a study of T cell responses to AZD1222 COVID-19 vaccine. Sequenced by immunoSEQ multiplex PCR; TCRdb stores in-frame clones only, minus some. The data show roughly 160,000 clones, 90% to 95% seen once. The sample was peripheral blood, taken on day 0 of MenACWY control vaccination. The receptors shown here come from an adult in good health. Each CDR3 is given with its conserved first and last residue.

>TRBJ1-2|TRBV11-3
CASSPTRETFGYTF
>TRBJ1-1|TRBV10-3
CAISEGTAINTEAFF
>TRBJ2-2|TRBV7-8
CASSFPGQGRTGELFF
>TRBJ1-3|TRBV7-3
CASSLTGHRGQGSGNTIYF
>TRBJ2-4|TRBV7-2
CASSATSGGAKNIQYF
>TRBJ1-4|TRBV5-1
CASSLSSATNEKLFF
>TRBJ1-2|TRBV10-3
CAISENTAANYGYTF
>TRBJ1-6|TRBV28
CASRSISPLHF
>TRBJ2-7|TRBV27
CASMRGPGYEQYF
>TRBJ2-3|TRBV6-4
CASSEEVSTDTQYF
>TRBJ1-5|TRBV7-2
CASSFRTDRYYSNQPQHF
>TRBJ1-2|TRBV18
CASSPPLGVLYGYTF
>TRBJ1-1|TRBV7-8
CASSLAQTGTEAFF
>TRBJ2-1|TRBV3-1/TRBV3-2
CASSQARGSYNEQFF
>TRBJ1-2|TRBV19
CASSRGQPTNYGYTF
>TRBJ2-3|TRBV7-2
CASSSPVGGEAGTQYF
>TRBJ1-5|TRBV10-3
CAISEGGTSNQPQHF
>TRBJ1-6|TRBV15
CATSNSYSPLHF
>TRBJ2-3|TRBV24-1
CATSDLTRRGTQYF
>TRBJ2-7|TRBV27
CASSETSSNIGQYF
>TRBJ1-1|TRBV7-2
CASSSETEAFF
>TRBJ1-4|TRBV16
CASSRGSSPDRVYEKLFF
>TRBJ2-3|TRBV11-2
CASSYRGGGENTDTQYF
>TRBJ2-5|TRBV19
CASSRERQETQYF
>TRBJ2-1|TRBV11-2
CASSPRLAGDLASYNEQFF
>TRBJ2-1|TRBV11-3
CASSSAGLAGFNEQFF
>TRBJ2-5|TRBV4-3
CASSQEPRQTQYF
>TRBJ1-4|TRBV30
CAWSTPGNEKLFF
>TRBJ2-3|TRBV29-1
CSVEATTDTQYF
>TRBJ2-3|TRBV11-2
CASSPTRQRSTDTQYF
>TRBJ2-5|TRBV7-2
CASSSGQGETQYF
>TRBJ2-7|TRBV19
CASSFGTSGGEQYF
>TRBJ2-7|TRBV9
CASSATGTPIYEQYF
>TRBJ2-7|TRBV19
CASSFQGTMYEQYF
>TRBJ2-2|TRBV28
CASRATGGFGGELFF
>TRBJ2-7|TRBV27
CASSAMSGPYEQYF
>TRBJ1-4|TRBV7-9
CASSLSGEKLFF
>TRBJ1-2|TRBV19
CASRRQGVNYGYTF
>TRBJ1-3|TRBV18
CASSPLPGTAYSGNTIYF
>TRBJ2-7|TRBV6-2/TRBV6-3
CASSYAGTSAQSWTGYEQYF
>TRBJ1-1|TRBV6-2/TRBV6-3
CASSYYTSEAFF
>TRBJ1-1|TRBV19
CASSMRRAMNTEAFF